This TCR beta chain was captured by sequencing in a study of T cells after yellow fever vaccination. This clonotype was detected only a few times. No antigen is known for it. A 5'RACE template-switching step, the method used to make TCR cDNA, added a universal primer site and UMIs. TCRdb passed the 5' RACE reads through MiXCR, listing each CDR3 protein once. The repertoire consists of some 420,000 distinct CDR3 sequences, with approximately 18% occurring once and the leading ten covering about a sixth. Study-level findings and limits: Among primary-vaccination clones, most reappeared after the booster, at around 97% for CD4 and approximately 90% for CD8. High-abundance clonotypes from the bulk population could contaminate FACS-sorted repertoires. Peaking on day 5 versus 15, the secondary response was faster but weaker.

There are 17 residues in the CDR3. The V and J ends lost 0 bases and 0 bases respectively, with 12 bases between them. Germline V gene lookup returns CDR1 LGHNA and CDR2 YSLEER. The chain is built from TRBV4-3 and TRBJ1-5; tentatively, D is TRBD1 (5 bases). The sequence derives from a young man who received the YFV17D yellow fever vaccine. This specimen consisted of PBMCs, obtained before the yellow fever booster vaccination. The DNA of the CDR3 is TGCGCCAGCAGCCAAGATCTGGGGACCCTTAGCAATCAGCCCCAGCATTTT. Translated: CASSQDLGTLSNQPQHF.